Shown below are 13 T cell receptor beta chains from a single sample sequenced in a study of CXCR3-negative and CXCR3-positive naive CD8 T cells. General observations from the study: The study found more hydrophobic TRB CDR3s in CXCR3-positive naive cells than in CXCR3-negative naive cells.

Each TRB cDNA library was prepared by 5' RACE (with UMI labels). TCRdb reprocessed the 5' RACE reads, with one entry per CDR3 protein and no DNA. This sample's table has tens of thousands of distinct CDR3 sequences. Their antigens are not known. Sequencing used naive CXCR3+ CD8+ T cells from blood. Indicated subset: CD45RO-CCR7+CD27+CD95- naive CD8+ T cells expressing CXCR3 (TNR3+). The receptors here all came from a human donor in good health. Some clones in this sample may be carry-over from other donors' samples.

This chain links TRBV7-6 with TRBJ1-5; there is no DNA to check the TCRdb D call of TRBD1. Germline-derived CDR1 and CDR2 are SGHVS and FNYEAQ. This CDR3 spans 19 amino acids. This CDR3 reads CASSLSLGGPPGSNQPQHF.

V and J are TRBV12-3 or TRBV12-4 and TRBJ1-2. The CDR3 length is 12 residues. Here the CDR3 reads CASSFDPYGYTF.

The CDR3 is CAGGAENTGELFF. The chain recombines TRBV28 with TRBJ2-2; TCRdb reports TRBD1, a call that lacks DNA to check it against. This CDR3 region has 13 residues. Germline V CDR1 and CDR2: MDHEN, SYDVKM.

The V gene is TRBV7-9, the J gene TRBJ1-2; the TRBD1 assignment by TCRdb is unverifiable without DNA. The CDR3 sequence is 15 residues long. Germline loops: CDR1 SEHNR, CDR2 FQNEAQ (reference sequence). The CDR3 spells CASSARDRTLDGYTF.

The chain carries TRBV6-2 or TRBV6-3 and TRBJ1-5; the D call from TCRdb, TRBD1, cannot be confirmed without DNA. The CDR3 runs 19 residues. Germline V gene data show CDR1 as MNHEY and CDR2 as SVGEGT. CDR3 protein: CASSYYRSQTGSSNQPQHF.

CDR3: CASSPPAAGTGRKGTDTQYF. The V and J genes are TRBV7-8 and TRBJ2-3; TCRdb outputs TRBD1, but without DNA this stays unchecked. CDR3 length: 20 residues. Germline CDR1 is SGHVS and CDR2 is FQNEAQ.

This CDR3 reads CASSLVSPGGGHNEQFF. The chain joins TRBV7-9 to TRBJ2-1; checking the TCRdb D call of TRBD2 is not possible without DNA. This CDR3 contains 17 residues. Germline CDR1 is SEHNR and CDR2 is FQNEAQ (reference sequence).

V gene TRBV3-2 combines with J gene TRBJ2-1; TCRdb names TRBD1, which stays unverified in the absence of DNA. TRBV3-2 is annotated as a pseudogene. This CDR3 region has 14 residues. The CDR3 sequence: CASPGTGGYNEQFF.

CDR3 sequence reads: CASRGDILDNQPQHF. The chain has TRBV12-3 or TRBV12-4 and TRBJ1-5; TCRdb picks TRBD1, but there is no DNA to check that call. The CDR3 has 15 amino acids.

CDR3 amino acids: CASSLLAGGLESTDTQYF. This sequence joins TRBV7-7 and TRBJ2-3; the D gene TCRdb calls, TRBD2, cannot be checked with no DNA. The CDR3 runs to 18 residues. Per germline, CDR1 SSHAT and CDR2 FNYEAQ (reference sequence). Filled out from reference TRBV7-7 and TRBJ2-3, the complete variable domain reads GAGVSQSPRYKVTKRGQDVTLRCDPISSHATLYWYQQALGQGPEFLTYFNYEAQPDKSGLPSDRFSAERPEGSISTLTIQRTEQRDSAMYRCASSLLAGGLESTDTQYFGPGTRLTVL.

V usage is TRBV7-9 and J usage is TRBJ2-2; the D call of TRBD1 rests on TCRdb alone, since no DNA is present to check it. This CDR3 comprises 14 residues. CDR1 and CDR2 from the germline V gene are SEHNR and FQNEAQ (reference sequence). The CDR3 here is CASSYMTGAVELFF.

This chain joins TRBV6-5 and TRBJ2-1; TCRdb's D gene call, TRBD2, goes unchecked for lack of DNA. Germline loops: CDR1 MNHEY, CDR2 SVGAGI. The CDR3 loop spans 13 amino acids. CDR3 sequence reads: CASSPHGSGGLFF.

V usage is TRBV7-9 and J usage is TRBJ2-7; TCRdb calls TRBD2, which cannot be checked without DNA. The CDR3 sequence is 14 residues long. Germline CDR1 and CDR2: SEHNR and FQNEAQ (reference sequence). CDR3 amino acids: CASSTSGGAEEQYF.